These 25 T cell receptor beta chains share one sample of origin, sequenced in a study of cytomegalovirus exposure and HLA in healthy donors. Here immunoSEQ multiplex PCR was the method, and the copy in TCRdb shows in-frame clones only, minus some. The sample includes about 170,000 clones, approximately 96% of them seen just once. The specimen was PBMCs. The receptors were gathered from a young woman in good health and CMV-seronegative.

This chain joins TRBV7-9 and TRBJ1-1; D unresolved. The CDR3 length is 13 residues. CDR1 and CDR2 (germline): SEHNR, FQNEAQ (reference sequence). The V and J ends lost 2 bases and 5 bases respectively, with 9 bases between them. The CDR3, as DNA: TGTGCCAGCAGCTTATTAACCGGGACTGAAGCTTTCTTT. It is translated as CASSLLTGTEAFF.

The chain employs TRBV2 and TRBJ2-1; TRBD2 agrees at 9 bases. V dropped 8 bases and J dropped 2; count of bases not matched to a gene: 16. This CDR3 has 18 amino acids. Per germline, CDR1 SNHLY and CDR2 FYNNEI. The CDR3 here is CASGKTLAGRSPYNEQFF. CDR3 bases: TGTGCCAGCGGGAAAACTCTAGCGGGGCGCTCTCCCTACAATGAGCAGTTCTTC.

The J gene is TRBJ1-1, the V gene TRBV19; D ambiguous. CDR1 LNHDA and CDR2 SQIVND come from the germline V gene (reference sequence). The CDR3 contains 13 residues. Deletions cut 6 bases from V and 1 base from J, with 9 bases between. The CDR3 region is CASSPTGNTEAFF. In nucleotides, the CDR3 is TGTGCCAGTAGCCCCACCGGGAACACTGAAGCTTTCTTT.

Written as DNA, the CDR3 is TGTGCCAGCTCACCACAGGAGGGAACCCGAAACACCATATATTTT. It encodes CASSPQEGTRNTIYF. The chain combines TRBV18 with TRBJ1-3, with D uncertain. Germline loops: CDR1 KGHSH, CDR2 LQKENI. V lost 1 base to trimming and J lost 5 bases, with 12 bases between them. CDR3 length: 15 residues. The full variable domain, rest sourced from reference TRBV18 and TRBJ1-3, is NAGVMQNPRHLVRRRGQEARLRCSPMKGHSHVYWYRQLPEEGLKFMVYLQKENIIDESGMPKERFSAEFPKEGPSILRIQQVVRGDSAAYFCASSPQEGTRNTIYFGEGSWLTVV.

This rearrangement joins TRBV5-4 to TRBJ2-7, with TRBD2 matching over 13 bases. Germline trimming cut 5 bases from V and 6 bases from J; bases unmatched to any gene: 11. The CDR3 is 16 amino acids. Germline V gene lookup returns CDR1 SGHNT and CDR2 YYREEE (reference sequence). The CDR3 DNA sequence: TGTGCCAGCAGTTACGAGACTAGCGGGGGGATTCCCGAGCAGTACTTC. Translated, it gives CASSYETSGGIPEQYF.

The V and J genes are TRBV6-5 and TRBJ2-5; TRBD2 agrees at 7 bases. After removal of 6 bases from V and 3 bases from J, the junction contained 10 bases not matched to a gene. This CDR3 contains 15 residues. Germline loops: CDR1 MNHEY, CDR2 SVGAGI. CDR3 sequence reads: CASSSLGGGEETQYF. CDR3 in DNA: TGTGCCAGCAGCTCGCTAGGTGGGGGGGAAGAGACCCAGTACTTC.

J is TRBJ2-1 and V is TRBV5-1; 13 bases are a match to TRBD2. The CDR3 has 15 residues. From germline, CDR1 is SGHRS and CDR2 YFSETQ. With 4 bases clipped from V and 7 bases from J, the junction kept 5 bases outside the gene matches. This chain's CDR3 is CASSLTSGGGNEQFF. CDR3 DNA sequence: TGCGCCAGCAGCCTCACTAGCGGGGGGGGGAATGAGCAGTTCTTC.

This clone has just one count. The chain recombines TRBV5-4 with TRBJ1-3; TRBD1 is a possible D gene (6 bases). The germline CDR1 and CDR2 sequences are SGHNT and YYREEE (reference sequence). V was trimmed by 3 bases and J by 0 bases, leaving 13 bases between them. CDR3 length: 16 amino acids. CDR3: CASSYRTASSGNTIYF. As DNA, the CDR3 is TGTGCCAGCAGCTACCGGACAGCCAGCTCTGGAAACACCATATATTTT.

V and J are TRBV2 and TRBJ1-5; 7 positions match TRBD1. Looked up from germline, CDR1 is SNHLY and CDR2 is FYNNEI. The junction had 7 bases not matched to a gene; V was cut back by 6 bases and J by 11 bases. The CDR3 is 12 amino acids. The DNA of the CDR3 is TGTGCCAGCAGGGTAGGGGGCTCCGCCCAGCATTTT. It translates to CASRVGGSAQHF.

This clone was counted a single time. The chain has TRBV7-3 and TRBJ2-1; 13 nucleotides line up with TRBD2. Germline CDR1 is SGHTA and CDR2 is FQGTGA. This CDR3 is built from 19 residues. Losses at the gene ends were 3 bases for V and 4 bases for J; bases not matched to a gene: 12. The CDR3 DNA reads as TGTGCCAGCAGCTTCGCCACTAGCGGGGGGGCCGTGGGGTACAATGAGCAGTTCTTC. It encodes CASSFATSGGAVGYNEQFF.

CDR3 nucleotides: TGTGCCAGCAGCGCCGGGGGTGGGGACTACAATGAGCAGTTCTTC. It encodes CASSAGGGDYNEQFF. The V gene is TRBV9, the J gene TRBJ2-1; TRBD2 might be the D (6 bases). The CDR3 has 15 residues. CDR1 and CDR2 (germline): SGDLS, YYNGEE. The V end lost 3 bases, the J end lost 3 bases, and 13 bases lay between the germline ends.

The rearrangement uses TRBV7-2 and TRBJ1-2; D is uncertain. The ends were cut back, 4 bases at V and 2 bases at J, with 14 bases in the middle. The V gene's germline CDR1 is SGHTA and CDR2 FQGNSA. The CDR3 length is 15 residues. CDR3 in amino acids: CASSSRQGLNYGYTF. The DNA for the CDR3 is TGTGCCAGCAGCTCCAGACAAGGATTAAACTATGGCTACACCTTC.

V is TRBV6-6 and J is TRBJ1-5, with D possibly being TRBD1 (6 bases). V lost 6 bases to trimming and J lost 2 bases, with 11 bases between them. Germline CDR1 and CDR2: MNHNY and SVGAGI (reference sequence). The length of the CDR3 is 14 residues. The CDR3 protein is CASRFSGGNQPQHF. The CDR3 nucleotides are TGTGCCAGCAGATTTTCAGGGGGCAATCAGCCCCAGCATTTT.

This chain connects TRBV5-4 to TRBJ2-1; 10 bases agree with TRBD1. Germline V gene data show CDR1 as SGHNT and CDR2 as YYREEE (reference sequence). Trimming at V came to 4 bases and at J to 3 bases, leaving 4 bases not matched to a gene. The CDR3 runs to 15 residues. This CDR3 is CASSDRTGGYNEQFF. In nucleotides, the CDR3 is TGTGCCAGCAGCGATCGGACAGGGGGCTACAATGAGCAGTTCTTC.

The chain is built from TRBV19 and TRBJ2-1, with D tentatively TRBD1 (5 bases). The CDR3 is 13 residues long. V was clipped by 6 bases and J by 3 bases, with 9 bases between them. Germline V gene data show CDR1 as LNHDA and CDR2 as SQIVND (reference sequence). CDR3 region: CASSHRIYNEQFF. Here the CDR3 DNA reads TGTGCCAGTAGCCACAGGATCTACAATGAGCAGTTCTTC.

The chain is built from TRBV19 and TRBJ1-2, with D perhaps matching TRBD1 (5 bases). CDR3 length: 11 residues. Looked up from germline, CDR1 is LNHDA and CDR2 is SQIVND (reference sequence). Trimming stripped 8 bases from V and 8 bases from J, with 12 bases between. CDR3 in amino acids: CASGGGVGYTF. The CDR3 coding sequence is TGTGCCAGTGGCGGAGGGGTAGGCTACACCTTC.

J is TRBJ2-3 and V is TRBV13; tentatively, D is TRBD2 (6 bases). Between the trimmed V and J ends, which lost 7 bases and 1 base, there was a span of 12 bases. Germline V gives CDR1 PRHDT, CDR2 FYEKMQ (reference sequence). The CDR3 has 14 residues. The CDR3 loop reads CASMGASGTDTQYF. DNA for the CDR3: TGTGCCAGCATGGGTGCTAGCGGCACAGATACGCAGTATTTT.

This sequence joins TRBV7-2 and TRBJ2-7; D perhaps matches TRBD1 (7 bases). The germline V gene encodes CDR1 SGHTA and CDR2 FQGNSA. V lost 2 bases and J 4 bases, leaving 12 bases between the germline ends. The CDR3 covers 14 residues. The CDR3 DNA sequence: TGTGCCAGCAGCTTAATATCAGGGGGGTACGAGCAGTACTTC. This gives the protein CASSLISGGYEQYF.

The chain recombines TRBV25-1 with TRBJ1-6; 9 nucleotides match TRBD1. Germline values: CDR1 MGHDK, CDR2 SYGVNS. After removal of 4 bases from V and 9 bases from J, the junction contained 10 bases not matched to a gene. The CDR3 extends over 16 amino acids. The CDR3 DNA reads TGTGCCAGCAGTGGCTCCGGGACAGGGTCTGGTTCACCCCTCCACTTT. This sequence encodes CASSGSGTGSGSPLHF.

The rearrangement uses TRBV11-2 and TRBJ1-2, with a tentative D call TRBD1 (6 bases). CDR3 length equals 14 residues. V was clipped by 0 bases and J by 4 bases, with 9 bases between them. Germline CDR1 SGHAT, CDR2 FQNNGV. The CDR3 DNA follows: TGTGCCAGCAGCTTAGATCAGGGGCCCTATGGCTACACCTTC. This codes for CASSLDQGPYGYTF.

The V call is TRBV12-5, the J call TRBJ2-5; no firm D call. CDR1 is LGHNT and CDR2 is FRNRAP in the germline V gene. V gave up 1 base and J gave up 5 bases, with 11 bases separating them. There are 14 residues in the CDR3. The CDR3 bases are TGTGCTAGTGGTTTGGATACAGTAACGGAGACCCAGTACTTC. Its protein product is CASGLDTVTETQYF.

V and J are TRBV5-1 and TRBJ1-6; 10 nucleotides align to TRBD1. CDR3 length: 17 amino acids. J was trimmed by 1 base and V by 10 bases; bases with no gene match: 11. CDR1 SGHRS and CDR2 YFSETQ come from the germline V gene. The CDR3 reads CAPTLGDRGSYNSPLHF. The CDR3 region has the DNA TGCGCCCCCACCCTTGGGGACAGGGGTTCCTATAATTCACCCCTCCACTTT.

The V and J genes are TRBV7-2 and TRBJ1-2; 7 nucleotides match TRBD1. The CDR3 totals 19 residues. CDR1 is SGHTA, CDR2 FQGNSA, per germline. After removal of 5 bases from V and 2 bases from J, the junction contained 20 bases not matched to a gene. CDR3 amino acids: CASSLINPGQRVNNYGYTF. CDR3 DNA: TGTGCCAGCAGCCTAATTAATCCGGGACAGAGAGTAAACAACTATGGCTACACCTTC.

The chain employs TRBV15 and TRBJ2-7, with D possibly TRBD1 on 7 matching bases. Trimming cost V 0 bases and J 2 bases, with 23 bases left between them. CDR3 length: 19 residues. CDR1 is LNHNV and CDR2 is YYDKDF in the germline V gene (reference sequence). CDR3 sequence (DNA): TGTGCCACCAGCAGAGATCTAGGACAGGAGGGCCCAGGCACCTACGAGCAGTACTTC. Its protein product is CATSRDLGQEGPGTYEQYF.

The chain uses TRBV11-3 and TRBJ2-1, with 8 bases identical to TRBD1. Trimming cost V 2 bases and J 6 bases; bases outside gene matches: 0. The CDR3 spans 13 residues. From germline, CDR1 is SGHNT and CDR2 YENEEA. The CDR3 DNA reads TGTGCCAGCAGCTTAACAGGGGGCAATGAGCAGTTCTTC. Translation gives CASSLTGGNEQFF.